The 29 T cell receptor beta chains reported below all come from one sample, sequenced in a study of cytomegalovirus exposure and HLA in healthy donors (dated 2017 in TCRdb). To prepare the library, the immunoSEQ multiplex PCR assay was applied. For the multiplex PCR, a mixture combining 60 forward primers for TCR Vbeta segments and 13 reverse primers for TCR Jbeta segments was used. TCRdb holds this immuneACCESS table with in-frame rearrangements only. Some clones are missing; in checked studies, unresolved V genes explain under half, and the rest has no known cause. In this sample the table shows approximately 150,000 clones, approximately 88% of which occur a single time. In total, the top ten clones hold 0.8% to 1% of the sample. Input material: PBMCs. The receptors originated from a woman between 25 and 40 years old in good health and CMV-seronegative.

The chain couples TRBV9 to TRBJ2-3; maybe TRBD1 (5 bases). Germline-derived CDR1 and CDR2 are SGDLS and YYNGEE. The CDR3 sequence is 15 residues long. V lost 0 bases and J lost 1, with 9 bases in between. The CDR3 sequence: CASSVAGLGTDTQYF. The CDR3 DNA sequence: TGTGCCAGCAGCGTAGCAGGGTTGGGCACAGATACGCAGTATTTT.

The J gene is TRBJ1-6, the V gene TRBV4-1; D may be TRBD1 (5 bases). Germline V lookup: CDR1 MGHRA, CDR2 YSYEKL. CDR3 length: 17 amino acids. The V gene lost 4 bases and the J gene lost 0 bases, with 13 bases spanning the gap. CDR3 nucleotide sequence: TGCGCCAGCAGCCGAGGGACTGCCAGCTCCTATAATTCACCCCTCCACTTT. It yields the protein CASSRGTASSYNSPLHF.

This clone appeared once. The chain joins TRBV9 to TRBJ1-2; 9 bases map to TRBD1. This CDR3 has 15 amino acids. In germline, CDR1 is SGDLS, CDR2 YYNGEE. V was clipped by 3 bases and J by 2 bases; unmatched bases: 5. The CDR3 sequence: CASSGRDRENYGYTF. DNA for the CDR3: TGTGCCAGCAGCGGTCGGGACAGGGAGAACTATGGCTACACCTTC.

The rearrangement joins TRBV6-5 to TRBJ1-1, with unresolved D. The CDR3 has 14 amino acids. CDR1 and CDR2 (germline): MNHEY, SVGAGI. V was cut by 5 bases and J by 11 bases, with 21 bases left in between. For the CDR3, the DNA is TGTGCCAGCAGTCCAACTTCGGGGTCCTCGGACGCTTTCTTT. As protein: CASSPTSGSSDAFF.

This clone has a single count. V and J are TRBV6-1 and TRBJ2-7; the match to TRBD1 covers 9 bases. The CDR3 has 15 amino acids. With 6 bases clipped from V and 3 bases from J, the junction kept 9 bases outside the gene matches. Germline CDR1 is MNHNS and CDR2 is SASEGT. The CDR3 DNA reads as TGTGCCAGCAGCCTGCATCGGGACAGGGACTACGAGCAGTACTTC. This gives the protein CASSLHRDRDYEQYF.

The CDR3 region has the DNA TGTGCCAGCAGTTGGTTAGCGGGGAGCTCCTACGAGCAGTACTTC. Its protein is CASSWLAGSSYEQYF. V is TRBV27 and J is TRBJ2-5; 8 bases fit TRBD2. The J call may be incorrect, as the DNA end agrees better with TRBJ2-7. The CDR3 sequence is 15 residues long. CDR1 and CDR2 from the germline V gene are MNHEY and SMNVEV (reference sequence).

This rearrangement joins TRBV4-1 to TRBJ2-5, with TRBD2 matching over 7 bases. TRBJ2-7 explains the end of the DNA better; the J call may be wrong. The CDR3 is made up of 16 amino acids. Germline CDR1 MGHRA, CDR2 YSYEKL. CDR3 bases: TGCGCCAGCAGCCCCCTGGTTGGCGGGGGTCGGCACGAGCAGTACTTC. This codes for CASSPLVGGGRHEQYF.

The gene calls are TRBV5-6 and TRBJ2-2; D may be TRBD2 (7 bases). CDR3 length equals 16 residues. V gave up 4 bases and J gave up 3 bases, with 16 bases separating them. Germline V CDR1 and CDR2: SGHDT, YYEEEE. CDR3 nucleotides: TGTGCCAGCAGCCTAACCCGGGGGGCTTACACCGGGGAGCTGTTTTTT. Its translation is CASSLTRGAYTGELFF.

This sequence joins TRBV7-2 and TRBJ1-1; a weak D match, TRBD1 (6 bases). CDR3 length: 18 residues. Germline V gene data show CDR1 as SGHTA and CDR2 as FQGNSA. With 1 base removed from V and 0 bases from J, the gap between germline ends came to 18 bases. DNA of the CDR3: TGTGCCAGCAGCTTAGAAGGGGGGGTCGGCAACATGAACACTGAAGCTTTCTTT. Translated, it gives CASSLEGGVGNMNTEAFF.

This chain uses TRBV18 with TRBJ2-7, with 7 bases identical to TRBD1. V lost 3 bases to trimming and J lost 5 bases; unmatched junction nucleotides: 10. The CDR3 covers 15 residues. Germline CDR1 KGHSH, CDR2 LQKENI. This CDR3 reads CASSPFNRGSDEQYF. In DNA form, the CDR3 reads TGTGCCAGCTCACCTTTTAACAGGGGTAGCGACGAGCAGTACTTC.

The J gene is TRBJ2-5, the V gene TRBV5-6; D is undetermined. The V gene's germline CDR1 is SGHDT and CDR2 YYEEEE. Deletions cut 3 bases from V and 1 base from J, with 25 bases between. This CDR3 has 19 amino acids. The CDR3 reads CASSSPSNRDAWPQETQYF. CDR3 nucleotide sequence: TGTGCCAGCAGCTCACCATCGAACAGAGATGCGTGGCCCCAAGAGACCCAGTACTTC.

This clone was observed a single time. This chain uses TRBV18 with TRBJ1-4, with TRBD1 identical over 7 bases. The trim removed 6 bases at V and 7 bases at J, leaving 20 bases unmatched. From germline, CDR1 is KGHSH and CDR2 LQKENI. This CDR3 region has 18 residues. Here the CDR3 reads CASSPPGGADSLSEKLFF. The CDR3 nucleotides are TGTGCCAGCTCCCCCCCAGGGGGAGCGGATTCTTTAAGTGAAAAACTGTTTTTT.

The rearrangement joins TRBV6-5 to TRBJ2-7; possibly TRBD2 for D (7 bases). Germline V gene sequence: CDR1 MNHEY, CDR2 SVGAGI. Trimming shortened V by 7 bases and J by 3 bases, and 16 bases separated the two germline ends. The CDR3 covers 14 residues. The CDR3 bases are TGTGCCAGCACCAAGGCGGGGGCAGGCTACGAGCAGTACTTC. Its protein is CASTKAGAGYEQYF.

V is TRBV27 and J is TRBJ2-5, with 8 bases fitting TRBD1. This CDR3 has 16 amino acids. CDR1 and CDR2 from the germline V gene are MNHEY and SMNVEV (reference sequence). V lost 7 bases, J lost 0 bases, and 10 bases stayed unmatched. The CDR3 sequence is CASTKTGQAYQETQYF. CDR3 DNA: TGTGCCAGCACAAAGACGGGACAGGCGTACCAAGAGACCCAGTACTTC.

This chain links TRBV5-1 with TRBJ2-2; 8 bases are a match to TRBD1. CDR1 and CDR2 from the germline V gene are SGHRS and YFSETQ. The CDR3 has 15 amino acids. Unmatched junction bases numbered 2, after V lost 4 bases and J lost 0 bases. This chain's CDR3 is CASSPDRANTGELFF. As DNA, the CDR3 is TGCGCCAGCAGCCCGGACAGGGCGAACACCGGGGAGCTGTTTTTT.

The chain recombines TRBV7-2 with TRBJ2-1; 9 positions match TRBD2. The CDR3 extends over 16 amino acids. The germline gives CDR1 SGHTA, CDR2 FQGNSA. V dropped 5 bases and J dropped 2; count of bases not matched to a gene: 7. CDR3 sequence (DNA): TGTGCCAGCAGCCCTCGTAAGCGGGAGGCCTACAATGAGCAGTTCTTC. Translated: CASSPRKREAYNEQFF.

To note about this clone: In the same sample, other DNA sequences code for this CDR3. This chain links TRBV5-1 with TRBJ2-3; D remains unclear. Trimming removed 0 bases from V and 5 bases from J, with 4 bases in between. The CDR3 spans 12 residues. CDR1 is SGHRS and CDR2 is YFSETQ in the germline V gene. In nucleotides, the CDR3 is TGCGCCAGCAGCTTGGCCCTAGATACGCAGTATTTT. It yields the protein CASSLALDTQYF.

The gene calls are TRBV7-9 and TRBJ2-1; D perhaps matches TRBD2 (6 bases). Germline assignment: CDR1 SEHNR and CDR2 FQNEAQ (reference sequence). The CDR3 is 14 residues long. Trimming took 6 bases from V and 4 from J, leaving 13 bases between them. Written as DNA, the CDR3 is TGTGCCAGCAGACAAAGGGACTTATACAATGAGCAGTTCTTC. It yields the protein CASRQRDLYNEQFF.

V is TRBV5-1 and J is TRBJ2-3; 8 bases map to TRBD2. The CDR3 is made up of 14 amino acids. From germline, CDR1 is SGHRS and CDR2 YFSETQ. Trimming took 1 base from V and 6 from J; bases not matched to a gene: 4. The CDR3 spells CASSLNGGDDTQYF. CDR3 DNA: TGCGCCAGCAGCTTGAACGGGGGGGACGATACGCAGTATTTT.

The V call is TRBV2, the J call TRBJ2-3; 9 positions agree with TRBD1. The germline gives CDR1 SNHLY, CDR2 FYNNEI. CDR3 length: 16 residues. With V trimmed by 4 bases and J by 3 bases, 8 bases remained unmatched. The CDR3 spells CASSVDRGNPTDTQYF. The CDR3 DNA is TGTGCCAGCAGTGTGGACAGGGGAAATCCGACAGATACGCAGTATTTT.

The chain recombines TRBV4-1 with TRBJ2-1; 8 bases are a match to TRBD2. Germline-derived CDR1 and CDR2 are MGHRA and YSYEKL. CDR3 length: 15 amino acids. J gave up 5 bases and V 0 bases, and 3 bases lay outside the gene matches. The chain's CDR3 is CASSQDLAGHNEQFF. In nucleotides, the CDR3 is TGCGCCAGCAGCCAAGATCTAGCGGGTCACAATGAGCAGTTCTTC.

The chain links TRBV2 to TRBJ2-5, with TRBD1 identical over 7 bases. Germline-derived CDR1 and CDR2 are SNHLY and FYNNEI. Trimming cost V 1 base and J 5 bases; bases outside gene matches: 4. This CDR3 is built from 14 residues. For the CDR3, the DNA is TGTGCCAGCAGTGAAGGACAGGGTGTGGAGACCCAGTACTTC. It specifies CASSEGQGVETQYF.

V usage is TRBV5-1 and J usage is TRBJ2-2; weak D call: TRBD1 (5 bases). TRBJ1-3 explains the end of the DNA better; the J call may be wrong. The length of the CDR3 is 16 residues. The germline V gene has CDR1 SGHRS and CDR2 YFSETQ. The CDR3 DNA sequence: TGCGCCAGCAGCTTGGAGGGGTCCCGCTCTGGAAACACCATATATTTT. It encodes CASSLEGSRSGNTIYF.

The chain uses TRBV5-4 and TRBJ1-1; tentatively, D is TRBD1 (5 bases). The germline CDR1 and CDR2 sequences are SGHNT and YYREEE (reference sequence). The CDR3 is 14 amino acids. V gave up 0 bases and J gave up 4 bases, with 10 bases separating them. Here the CDR3 DNA reads TGTGCCAGCAGCTTGGCGGGGGGGGGCACTGAAGCTTTCTTT. It encodes CASSLAGGGTEAFF.

This clone showed up just once. The CDR3 region is CAWSLTGNTGELFF. The CDR3 bases are TGTGCCTGGAGCCTGACAGGGAACACCGGGGAGCTGTTTTTT. The rearrangement joins TRBV30 to TRBJ2-2, with a weak D call TRBD1 (6 bases). Trimming removed 3 bases from V and 1 base from J, with 9 bases in between. The CDR3 totals 14 residues. CDR1 and CDR2 (germline): GTSNPN, SVGIG (reference sequence). Full variable domain (rest looked up from reference TRBV30 and TRBJ2-2): SQTIHQWPATLVQPVGSPLSLECTVEGTSNPNLYWYRQAAGRGLQLLFYSVGIGQISSEVPQNLSASRPQDRQFILSSKKLLLSDSGFYLCAWSLTGNTGELFFGEGSRLTVL.

The gene calls are TRBV4-2 and TRBJ2-4, with 7 nucleotides matching TRBD2. After removal of 4 bases from V and 3 bases from J, the junction contained 9 bases not matched to a gene. The CDR3 contains 16 residues. Germline CDR1 and CDR2: LGHNA and YNFKEQ. The CDR3 nucleotides read TGTGCCAGCAGCCCTCGGACTAGAGGTGACAAAAACATTCAGTACTTC. Protein product: CASSPRTRGDKNIQYF.

The J gene is TRBJ2-2, the V gene TRBV11-2, with D perhaps matching TRBD1 (6 bases). With 3 bases removed from V and 5 bases from J, the gap between germline ends came to 13 bases. Germline V gene lookup returns CDR1 SGHAT and CDR2 FQNNGV. The CDR3 spans 15 residues. CDR3 in DNA: TGTGCCAGCAGCTTCATTCAGGGGCGAACCGGGGAGCTGTTTTTT. Amino acid sequence: CASSFIQGRTGELFF.

The chain employs TRBV30 and TRBJ2-3; TRBD2 aligns across 12 bases. The CDR3 totals 15 residues. Per the germline V gene, CDR1 is GTSNPN and CDR2 is SVGIG (reference sequence). Trimming cost V 2 bases and J 1 base; bases outside gene matches: 1. CDR3 region: CAWSRLAGGTDTQYF. In DNA, the CDR3 is TGTGCCTGGAGTCGACTAGCGGGGGGCACAGATACGCAGTATTTT.

The chain has TRBV6-1 and TRBJ1-2; maybe TRBD1 (6 bases). V dropped 1 base and J dropped 6 bases, with 21 bases sitting between them. CDR3 size: 17 residues. The germline gives CDR1 MNHNS, CDR2 SASEGT. CDR3 sequence: CASSEGGGGHLGNGYTF. The CDR3 nucleotides are TGTGCCAGCAGTGAAGGGGGAGGGGGGCACCTGGGGAATGGCTACACCTTC.